This entry describes one T cell receptor beta chain. A few counts support this clone. Its binding antigen is unknown. Within one base of it there is no much larger clone, and no base qualities were kept. The data belong to a study of T cell responses to AZD1222 COVID-19 vaccine (TCRdb year 2021). With respect to the entire study: AZD1222 recipients with second doses at about 4 weeks or about 12 weeks were pooled, because spike-specific TCR depth and breadth did not differ between schedules. A total of about 250 trial participants underwent TCR sequencing, of whom about 200 had received two doses of AZD1222 and about 25 had received two doses of the MenACWY control vaccine. Enrollment into the trials was organized by age into subgroups of 18-55, 56-69 and 70-plus years, and those subgroups contained approximately 160, 26 and 62 TCR-sequenced participants, respectively. Here is what the overall study found, with its caveats: Epitopes outside the regions mutated in the B.1.351 and B.1.1.7 variants were reportedly recognized by nearly half of the unique spike-specific TCRs. Only five to seven AZD1222 recipients were SARS-CoV-2 seropositive at baseline, limiting conclusions about previously exposed vaccinees. In the small 56-69-year group, the increase in depth fell short of significance, most likely because of low power. The vaccine-associated CD4 TCRs covered the entire spike protein, and the dominant responses fell in regions 160-218 and 743-854. After two AZD1222 doses, both the breadth and the depth of spike-specific TCRs were significantly higher than at day 0 and than in MenACWY recipients. No day 14 peak-response samples were available, so repertoires were characterized only after the peak T cell response. Participants were mostly white British and included more females than males, and it was suggested by the authors that clonal diversity may have been underestimated.

The germline V gene encodes CDR1 SEHNR and CDR2 FQNEAQ (reference sequence). Here V drops 5 bases and J drops 3 bases, and the junction holds 10 bases not matched to any gene. The CDR3 has 15 amino acids, counting the end cysteine and phenylalanine. The kept DNA is CDR3 alone, 45 bases in frame from the first base. The CDR3 regions of human TCRbeta chains were analyzed by immunosequencing. In the authors' own workflow: TCRs in the repertoires were matched against a reference library of SARS-CoV-2-specific TCRs that had been generated with the MIRA antigen-specificity platform. Breadth was defined as the fraction of unique TCRs that were SARS-CoV-2-associated. Depth was defined as the fraction of total T cells that were SARS-CoV-2-associated. Each spike-specific TCR was assigned to its reactive spike region and to a CD4 or CD8 class using the MIRA data. Log10-transformed breadth and depth values were compared by one-way ANOVA with Sidak's multiple comparisons tests. The table was pulled from immuneACCESS by TCRdb, which kept in-frame rearrangements only. Such tables lose some clones; where checked, under half of the loss comes from unresolved V genes, and the rest has no known cause. Clone size and V and J calls were adopted from that table, with D and trimming inferred from the DNA. The sample table shows 150,000 to 200,000 clones, and almost 95% are seen once. The top ten constitute over 7.5% of the sample.

The time point label of this sample denotes: baseline before first vaccination. The vaccinee samples were drawn from two UK trials, COV001 and COV002, one of which was a single-blind randomized controlled phase 2/3 trial testing AZD1222 (ChAdOx1 nCoV-19) in healthy adults. For TCRbeta chain sequencing, PBMC samples from trial participants were taken at day 0 and at day 28 after the second dose. Here the sequenced sample was peripheral blood, taken on day 0 of AZD1222 vaccination. This chain joins TRBV7-9 to TRBJ2-7, with 7 junctional bases fitting TRBD1. The sequence came from an adult in good health. The DNA sequence reads TGTGCCAGCAGCCGAGCCTCCGACAGGGACTACGAGCAGTACTTC. The resulting protein is CASSRASDRDYEQYF. Extended through the reference TRBV7-9 and TRBJ2-7 proteins, this CDR3 yields the full variable domain: DTGVSQNPRHKITKRGQNVTFRCDPISEHNRLYWYRQTLGQGPEFLTYFQNEAQLEKSRLLSDRFSAERPKGSFSTLEIQRTEQGDSAMYLCASSRASDRDYEQYFGPGTRLTVT.